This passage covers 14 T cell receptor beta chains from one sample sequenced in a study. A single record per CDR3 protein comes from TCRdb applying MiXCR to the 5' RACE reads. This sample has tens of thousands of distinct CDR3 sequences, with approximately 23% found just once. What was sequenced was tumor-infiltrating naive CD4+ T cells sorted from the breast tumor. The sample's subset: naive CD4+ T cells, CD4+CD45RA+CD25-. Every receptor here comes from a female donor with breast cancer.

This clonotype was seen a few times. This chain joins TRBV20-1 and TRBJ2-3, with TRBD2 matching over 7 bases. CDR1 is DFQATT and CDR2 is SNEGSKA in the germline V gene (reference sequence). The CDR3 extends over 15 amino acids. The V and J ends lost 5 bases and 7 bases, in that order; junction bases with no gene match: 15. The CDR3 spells CSAPPWREMGYTQYF. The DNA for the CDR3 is TGCAGTGCTCCCCCTTGGCGGGAGATGGGGTATACGCAGTATTTT.

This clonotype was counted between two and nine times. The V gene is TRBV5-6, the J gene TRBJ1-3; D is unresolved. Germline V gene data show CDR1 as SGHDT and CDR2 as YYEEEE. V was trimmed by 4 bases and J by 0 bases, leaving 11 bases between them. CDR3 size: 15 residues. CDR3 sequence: CASSRTDFSGNTIYF. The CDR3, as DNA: TGTGCCAGCAGCCGGACCGATTTCTCTGGAAACACCATATATTTT.

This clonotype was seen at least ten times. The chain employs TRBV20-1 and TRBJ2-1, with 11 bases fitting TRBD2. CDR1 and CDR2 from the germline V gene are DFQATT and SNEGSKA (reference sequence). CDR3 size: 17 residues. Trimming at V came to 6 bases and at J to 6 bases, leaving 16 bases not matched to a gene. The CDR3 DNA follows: TGCAGTGCCACCGGTGGTGGTAGCGGGAGGGTAGTCAATGAGCAGTTCTTC. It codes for CSATGGGSGRVVNEQFF.

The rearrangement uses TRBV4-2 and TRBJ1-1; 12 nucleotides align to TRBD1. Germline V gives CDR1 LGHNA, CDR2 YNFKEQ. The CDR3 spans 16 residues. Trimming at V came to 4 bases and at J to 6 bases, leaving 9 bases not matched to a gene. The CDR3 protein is CASSLGTGGSDAEAFF. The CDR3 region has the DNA TGTGCCAGCAGCCTAGGGACAGGGGGCTCGGACGCTGAAGCTTTCTTT.

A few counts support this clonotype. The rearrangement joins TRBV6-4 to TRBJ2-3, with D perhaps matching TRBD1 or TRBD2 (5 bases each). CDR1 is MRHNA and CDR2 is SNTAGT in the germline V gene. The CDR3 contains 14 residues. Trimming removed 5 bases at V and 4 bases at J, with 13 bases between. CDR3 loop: CASSPGPVSDTQYF. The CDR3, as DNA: TGTGCCAGCAGTCCGGGGCCGGTTTCAGATACGCAGTATTTT.

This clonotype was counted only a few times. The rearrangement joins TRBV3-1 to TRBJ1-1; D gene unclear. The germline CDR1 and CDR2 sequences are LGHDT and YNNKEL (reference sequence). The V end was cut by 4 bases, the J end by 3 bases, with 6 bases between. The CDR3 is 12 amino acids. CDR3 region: CASSRMDTEAFF. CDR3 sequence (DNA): TGTGCCAGCAGCCGGATGGACACTGAAGCTTTCTTT. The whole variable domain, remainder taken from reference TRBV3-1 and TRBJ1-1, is DTAVSQTPKYLVTQMGNDKSIKCEQNLGHDTMYWYKQDSKKFLKIMFSYNNKELIINETVPNRFSPKSPDKAHLNLHINSLELGDSAVYFCASSRMDTEAFFGQGTRLTVV.

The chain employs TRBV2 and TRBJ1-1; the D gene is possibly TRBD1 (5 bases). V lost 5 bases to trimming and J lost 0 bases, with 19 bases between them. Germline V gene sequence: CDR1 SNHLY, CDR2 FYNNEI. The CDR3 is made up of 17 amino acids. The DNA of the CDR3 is TGTGCCAGCAGTAAGTTCCCCCTAGGGGCGATGAACACTGAAGCTTTCTTT. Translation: CASSKFPLGAMNTEAFF.

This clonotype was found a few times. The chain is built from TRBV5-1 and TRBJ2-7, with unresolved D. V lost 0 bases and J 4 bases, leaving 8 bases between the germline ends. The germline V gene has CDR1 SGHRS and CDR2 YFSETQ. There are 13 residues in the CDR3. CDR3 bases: TGCGCCAGCAGCTTGGACGCGAAGTACGAGCAGTACTTC. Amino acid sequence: CASSLDAKYEQYF.

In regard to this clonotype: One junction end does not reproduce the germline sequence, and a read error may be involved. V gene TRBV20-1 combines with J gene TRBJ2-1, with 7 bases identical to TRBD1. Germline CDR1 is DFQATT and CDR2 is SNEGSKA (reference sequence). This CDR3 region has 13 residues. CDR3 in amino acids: CRARDRLNNEQFF. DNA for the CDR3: TGCAGAGCTAGGGACAGACTTAACAATGAGCAGTTCTTC.

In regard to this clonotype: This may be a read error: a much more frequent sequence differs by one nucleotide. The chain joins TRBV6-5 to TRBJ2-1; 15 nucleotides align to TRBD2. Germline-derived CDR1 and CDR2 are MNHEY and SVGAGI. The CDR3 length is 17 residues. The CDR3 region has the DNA TGTGCCAGCAGTTACTTCGGACTAGCGGGGGGGCCCAATGGGCAGTTCTTC. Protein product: CASSYFGLAGGPNGQFF.

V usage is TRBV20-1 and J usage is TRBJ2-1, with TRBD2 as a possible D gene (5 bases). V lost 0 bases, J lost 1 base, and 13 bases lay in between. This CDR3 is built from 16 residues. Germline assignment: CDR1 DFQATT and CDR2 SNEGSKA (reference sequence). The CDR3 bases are TGCAGTGCTAGAGACCCCCAACTAGATTCCTACAATGAGCAGTTCTTC. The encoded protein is CSARDPQLDSYNEQFF.

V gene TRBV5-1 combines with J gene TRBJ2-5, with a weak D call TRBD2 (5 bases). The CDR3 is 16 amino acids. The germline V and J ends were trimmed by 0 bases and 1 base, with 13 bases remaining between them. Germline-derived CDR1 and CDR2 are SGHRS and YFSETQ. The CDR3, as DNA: TGCGCCAGCAGCTTGGCCTCTCGACGGGGCCAAGAGACCCAGTACTTC. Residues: CASSLASRRGQETQYF.

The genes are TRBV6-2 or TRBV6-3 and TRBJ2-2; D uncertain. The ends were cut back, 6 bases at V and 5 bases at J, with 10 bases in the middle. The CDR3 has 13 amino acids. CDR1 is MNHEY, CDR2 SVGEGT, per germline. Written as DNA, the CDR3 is TGTGCCAGCAGACTGTTGGGTACCGGGGAGCTGTTTTTT. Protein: CASRLLGTGELFF.

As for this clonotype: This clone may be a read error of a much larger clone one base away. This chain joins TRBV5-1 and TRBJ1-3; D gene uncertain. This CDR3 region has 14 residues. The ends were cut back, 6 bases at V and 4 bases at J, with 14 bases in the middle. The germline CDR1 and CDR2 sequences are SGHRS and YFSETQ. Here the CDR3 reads CASNTGTAGNTIYF. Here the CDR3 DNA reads TGCGCCAGCAACACGGGAACAGCAGGAAACACCATATATTTT.